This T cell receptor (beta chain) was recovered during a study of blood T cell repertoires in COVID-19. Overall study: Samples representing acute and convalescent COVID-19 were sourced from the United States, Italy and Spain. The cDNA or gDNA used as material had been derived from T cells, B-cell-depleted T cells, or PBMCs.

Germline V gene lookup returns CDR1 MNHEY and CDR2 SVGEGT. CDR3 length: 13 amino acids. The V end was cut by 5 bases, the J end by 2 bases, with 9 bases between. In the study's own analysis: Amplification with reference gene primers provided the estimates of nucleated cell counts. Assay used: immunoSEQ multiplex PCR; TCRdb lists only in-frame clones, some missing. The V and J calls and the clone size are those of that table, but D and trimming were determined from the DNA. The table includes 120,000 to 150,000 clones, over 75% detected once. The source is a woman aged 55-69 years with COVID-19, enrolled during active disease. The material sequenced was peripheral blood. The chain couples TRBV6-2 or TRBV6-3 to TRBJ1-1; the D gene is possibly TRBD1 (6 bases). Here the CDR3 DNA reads TGTGCCAGCAGTGAGGACAGTAACACTGAAGCTTTCTTT. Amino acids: CASSEDSNTEAFF.